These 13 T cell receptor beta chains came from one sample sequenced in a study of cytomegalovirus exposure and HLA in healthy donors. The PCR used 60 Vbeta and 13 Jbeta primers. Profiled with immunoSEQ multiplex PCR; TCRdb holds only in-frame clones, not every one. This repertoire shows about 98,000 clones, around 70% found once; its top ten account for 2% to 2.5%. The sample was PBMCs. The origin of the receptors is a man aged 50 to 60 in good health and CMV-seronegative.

The CDR3 DNA sequence: TGTGCCAGCAGCCACACTAGCGGCGGAGAACTAGATACGCAGTATTTT. Translated, it gives CASSHTSGGELDTQYF. The rearrangement links TRBV28 to TRBJ2-3, with 8 nucleotides matching TRBD2. CDR3 length equals 16 residues. Germline V gives CDR1 MDHEN, CDR2 SYDVKM. V lost 6 bases, J lost 5 bases, and 13 bases stayed unmatched.

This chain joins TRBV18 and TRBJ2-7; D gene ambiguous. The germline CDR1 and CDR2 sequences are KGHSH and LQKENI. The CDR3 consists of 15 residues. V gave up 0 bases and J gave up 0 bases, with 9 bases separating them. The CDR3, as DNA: TGTGCCAGCTCACCACCCGGCGGTTTCTCCTACGAGCAGTACTTC. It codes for CASSPPGGFSYEQYF.

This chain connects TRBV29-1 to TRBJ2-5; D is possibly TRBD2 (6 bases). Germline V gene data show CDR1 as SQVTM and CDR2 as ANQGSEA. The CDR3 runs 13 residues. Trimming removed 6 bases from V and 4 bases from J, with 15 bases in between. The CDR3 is CSVDGEVGETQYF. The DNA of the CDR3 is TGCAGCGTCGACGGGGAGGTGGGAGAGACCCAGTACTTC.

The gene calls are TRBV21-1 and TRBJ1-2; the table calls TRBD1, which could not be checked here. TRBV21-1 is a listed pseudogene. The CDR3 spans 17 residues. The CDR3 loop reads CASSKLRGQRVDYGYTF. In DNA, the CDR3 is TGTGCCAGCAGCAAATTGAGGGGACAACGAGTAGACTATGGCTACACCTTC.

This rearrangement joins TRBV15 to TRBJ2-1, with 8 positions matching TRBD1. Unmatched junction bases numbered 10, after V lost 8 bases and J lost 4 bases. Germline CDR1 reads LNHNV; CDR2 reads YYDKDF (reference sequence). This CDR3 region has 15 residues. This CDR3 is CATAGPWDRYNEQFF. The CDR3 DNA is TGTGCCACCGCAGGGCCGTGGGACAGGTACAATGAGCAGTTCTTC.

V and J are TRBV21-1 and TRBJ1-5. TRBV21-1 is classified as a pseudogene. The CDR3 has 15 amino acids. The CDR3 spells CASSKRGPPNQPQHF. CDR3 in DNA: TGTGCCAGCAGCAAGAGAGGTCCGCCGAATCAGCCCCAGCATTTT.

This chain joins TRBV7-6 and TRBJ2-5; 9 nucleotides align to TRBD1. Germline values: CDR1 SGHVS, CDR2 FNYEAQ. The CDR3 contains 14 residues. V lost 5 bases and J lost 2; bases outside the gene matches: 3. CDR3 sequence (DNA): TGTGCCAGCAGCCTCGGGACAGGGCAAGAGACCCAGTACTTC. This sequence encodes CASSLGTGQETQYF. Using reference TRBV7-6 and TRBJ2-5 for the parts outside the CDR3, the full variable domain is GAGVSQSPRYKVTKRGQDVALRCDPISGHVSLYWYRQALGQGPEFLTYFNYEAQQDKSGLPNDRFSAERPEGSISTLTIQRTEQRDSAMYRCASSLGTGQETQYFGPGTRLLVL.

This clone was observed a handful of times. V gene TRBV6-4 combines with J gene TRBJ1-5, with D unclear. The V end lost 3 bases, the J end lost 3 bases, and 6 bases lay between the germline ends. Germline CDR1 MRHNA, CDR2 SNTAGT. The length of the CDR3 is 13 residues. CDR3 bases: TGTGCCAGCAGTGAACAGACCAATCAGCCCCAGCATTTT. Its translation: CASSEQTNQPQHF.

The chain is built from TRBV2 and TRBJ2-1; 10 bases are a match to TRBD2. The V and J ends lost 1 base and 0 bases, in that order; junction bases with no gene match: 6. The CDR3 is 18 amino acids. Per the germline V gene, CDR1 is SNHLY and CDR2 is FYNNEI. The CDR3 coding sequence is TGTGCCAGCAGTGAAGGATTTGCTAGCGGGAGCTCCTACAATGAGCAGTTCTTC. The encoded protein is CASSEGFASGSSYNEQFF.

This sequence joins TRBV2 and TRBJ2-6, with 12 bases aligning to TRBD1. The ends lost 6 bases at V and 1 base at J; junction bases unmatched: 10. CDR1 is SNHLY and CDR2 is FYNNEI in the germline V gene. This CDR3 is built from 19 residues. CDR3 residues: CASRKTPGQGASGANVLTF. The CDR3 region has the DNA TGTGCCAGCAGGAAAACTCCGGGACAGGGGGCGTCTGGGGCCAACGTCCTGACTTTC.

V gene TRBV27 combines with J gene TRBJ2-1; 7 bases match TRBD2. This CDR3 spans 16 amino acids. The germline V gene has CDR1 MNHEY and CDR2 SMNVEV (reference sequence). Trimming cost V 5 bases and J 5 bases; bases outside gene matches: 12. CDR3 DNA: TGTGCCAGCAGTCCCCACTCGGGGGGTTCCCACAATGAGCAGTTCTTC. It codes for CASSPHSGGSHNEQFF.

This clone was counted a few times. The CDR3 here is CASSPAVISYEQYF. CDR3 nucleotides: TGTGCCAGCAGCCCCGCGGTGATCTCCTACGAGCAGTACTTC. The J gene is TRBJ2-7, the V gene TRBV9; D ambiguous. V was shortened by 4 bases and J by 0 bases, with 11 bases between the two germline ends. CDR1 SGDLS and CDR2 YYNGEE come from the germline V gene. CDR3 size: 14 residues.

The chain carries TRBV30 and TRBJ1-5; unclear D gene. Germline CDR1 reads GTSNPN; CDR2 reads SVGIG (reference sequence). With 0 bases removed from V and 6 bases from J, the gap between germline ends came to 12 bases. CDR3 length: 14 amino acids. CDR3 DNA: TGTGCCTGGAGTGTTGCGGGTTCAGGTCAGCCCCAGCATTTT. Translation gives CAWSVAGSGQPQHF.